This section outlines one TCR beta chain sequence together with its context. Its target is not known. This sample was taken from a study of shared clonotypes between healthy human individuals. Overall study: CD4 naive cells filled three plates per donor, CD4 memory three, CD8 naive two and CD8 memory one.

Germline-derived CDR1 and CDR2 are MNHEY and SMNVEV (reference sequence). The CDR3 runs to 15 residues. The V and J ends lost 3 bases and 11 bases, in that order; junction bases with no gene match: 13. Only CD45RO-negative cells positively selected for CCR7 counted as naive CD8 cells, so terminally differentiated effector memory CD45RA+ cells were excluded. Adult donors, all healthy and HIV-negative, had no recent acute infections or vaccinations. Study-wide results and caveats: Blood was the only sampled material, and tissue repertoires likely differ.

Deep-level assay runs were performed. Assay used: immunoSEQ multiplex PCR; TCRdb lists only in-frame clones, some missing. This sample yields hundreds of thousands of clones, of which approximately 95% are seen a single time; 0.095% to 0.14% belongs to the top ten. Sequencing input: naive CD8+ T cells sorted from blood. V gene TRBV27 combines with J gene TRBJ2-5; 9 bases line up with TRBD1. The TCR was taken from a woman younger than 45 in good health. The CDR3 DNA sequence: TGTGCCAGCAGTTTTTCCGGGGACAGGGTCTCGGAGCAGTACTTC. Translated: CASSFSGDRVSEQYF.